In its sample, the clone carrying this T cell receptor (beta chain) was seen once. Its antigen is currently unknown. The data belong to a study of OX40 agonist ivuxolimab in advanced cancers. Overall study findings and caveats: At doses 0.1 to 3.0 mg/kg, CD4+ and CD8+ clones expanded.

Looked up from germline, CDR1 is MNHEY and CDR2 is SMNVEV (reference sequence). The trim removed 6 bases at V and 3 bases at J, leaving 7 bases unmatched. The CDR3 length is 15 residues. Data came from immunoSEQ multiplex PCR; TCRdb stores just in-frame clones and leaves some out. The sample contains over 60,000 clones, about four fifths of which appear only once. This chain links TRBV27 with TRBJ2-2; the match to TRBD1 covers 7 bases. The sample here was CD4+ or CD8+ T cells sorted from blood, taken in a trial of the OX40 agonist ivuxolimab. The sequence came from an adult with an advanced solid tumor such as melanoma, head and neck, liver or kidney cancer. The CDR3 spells CASRLQGFDTGELFF. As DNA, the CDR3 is TGTGCCAGCAGGTTACAGGGGTTCGACACCGGGGAGCTGTTTTTT.